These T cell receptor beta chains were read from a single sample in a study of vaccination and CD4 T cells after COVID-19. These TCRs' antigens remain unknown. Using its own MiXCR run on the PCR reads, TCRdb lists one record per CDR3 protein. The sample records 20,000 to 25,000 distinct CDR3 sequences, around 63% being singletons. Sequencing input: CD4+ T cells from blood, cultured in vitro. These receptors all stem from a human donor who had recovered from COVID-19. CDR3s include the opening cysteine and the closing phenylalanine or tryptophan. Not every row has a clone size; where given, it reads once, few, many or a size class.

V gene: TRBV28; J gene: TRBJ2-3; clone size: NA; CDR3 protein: CASMGRGRDTQYF
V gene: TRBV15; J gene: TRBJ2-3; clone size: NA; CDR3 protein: CATSGRGIAGTDTQYF
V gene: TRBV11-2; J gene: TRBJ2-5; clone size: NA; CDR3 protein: CASSSTTGGRETQYF
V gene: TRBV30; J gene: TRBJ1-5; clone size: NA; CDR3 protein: CAWSKGGGQPQHF
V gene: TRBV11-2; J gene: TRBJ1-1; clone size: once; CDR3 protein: CASSFDRVNTEAFF
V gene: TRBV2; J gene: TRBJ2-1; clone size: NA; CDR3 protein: CASSDWGRGSEQFF
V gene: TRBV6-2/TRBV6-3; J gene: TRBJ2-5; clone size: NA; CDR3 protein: CASSTGGGTQYF
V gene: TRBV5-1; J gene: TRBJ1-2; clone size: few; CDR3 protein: CASSHDTGDHYGYTF
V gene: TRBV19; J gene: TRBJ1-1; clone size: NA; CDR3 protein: CASSVSDRVGTEAFF
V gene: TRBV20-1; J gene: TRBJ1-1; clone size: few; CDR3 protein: CSAKLMDSKAFF
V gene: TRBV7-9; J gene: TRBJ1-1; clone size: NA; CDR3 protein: CASSLLGRETEAFF
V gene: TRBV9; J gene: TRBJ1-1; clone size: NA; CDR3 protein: CASSVLQANTEAFF
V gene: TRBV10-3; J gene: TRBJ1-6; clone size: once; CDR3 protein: CAITPGTGPLHF
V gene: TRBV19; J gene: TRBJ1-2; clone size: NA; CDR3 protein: CASSRGTGGTYGYTF